This is a list of T cell receptor beta chains from one sample in a study of blood T cell repertoires in COVID-19. Profiled with immunoSEQ multiplex PCR; TCRdb holds only in-frame clones, not every one. The table records about 530,000 clones, approximately 88% of them present only once. Sequenced input: peripheral blood. These receptors were collected from a woman aged 50 to 60 with COVID-19, enrolled during active disease. CDR3s include the opening cysteine and the closing phenylalanine or tryptophan. Each record gives: V gene, J gene, clone size, D gene, CDR3 DNA, CDR3 protein. A D gene is named only where the DNA matches it firmly. Not all rows give a size; the values are once, few, many and, for expanded clones, a class.

V gene: TRBV6-2/TRBV6-3; J gene: TRBJ1-1; clone size: -; D gene: -; CDR3 DNA: TGTGCCAGCAGTTACGGTCGGGGGGCTGAAGCTTTCTTT; CDR3 protein: CASSYGRGAEAFF
V gene: TRBV19; J gene: TRBJ2-5; clone size: -; D gene: TRBD1; CDR3 DNA: TGTGCCAGTAGTCGGATGTTGACAGGGGAGACCCAGTACTTC; CDR3 protein: CASSRMLTGETQYF
V gene: TRBV5-1; J gene: TRBJ1-1; clone size: -; D gene: -; CDR3 DNA: TGCGCCAGCAGCCCATTAGGGCGGGTGAACACTGAAGCTTTCTTT; CDR3 protein: CASSPLGRVNTEAFF
V gene: TRBV19; J gene: TRBJ1-6; clone size: -; D gene: TRBD1; CDR3 DNA: TGTGCCAGTAGTCACAAGGGACAGTTATATTCACCCCTCCACTTT; CDR3 protein: CASSHKGQLYSPLHF
V gene: TRBV5-4; J gene: TRBJ1-1; clone size: -; D gene: TRBD1; CDR3 DNA: TGTGCCAGCAGCTGGGGGGCTCCGACAGGGACAGTGAACACTGAAGCTTTCTTT; CDR3 protein: CASSWGAPTGTVNTEAFF
V gene: TRBV12-3/TRBV12-4; J gene: TRBJ2-1; clone size: -; D gene: -; CDR3 DNA: TGTGCCGGAGGACGGGACAATGAGCAGTTCTTC; CDR3 protein: CAGGRDNEQFF
V gene: TRBV7-6; J gene: TRBJ1-4; clone size: once; D gene: TRBD1; CDR3 DNA: TGTGCCAGCAGCTTAGCCCCACAGGGGGTAGGAGAAAAACTGTTTTTT; CDR3 protein: CASSLAPQGVGEKLFF
V gene: TRBV7-9; J gene: TRBJ1-2; clone size: -; D gene: -; CDR3 DNA: TGTGCCAGCAGCTTAGACTGGGGCGACTATGGCTACACCTTC; CDR3 protein: CASSLDWGDYGYTF
V gene: TRBV5-6; J gene: TRBJ1-2; clone size: -; D gene: TRBD1; CDR3 DNA: TGTGCCAGCAGCCCCTTCGTGGAGACAGGGTACTATGGCTACACCTTC; CDR3 protein: CASSPFVETGYYGYTF
V gene: TRBV15; J gene: TRBJ1-2; clone size: -; D gene: -; CDR3 DNA: TGTGCCACCAGCAGAGATCAGGGGACACACTTCAGGAACTATGGCTACACCTTC; CDR3 protein: CATSRDQGTHFRNYGYTF
V gene: TRBV5-1; J gene: TRBJ1-6; clone size: few; D gene: TRBD1; CDR3 DNA: TGCGCCAGCAGCTTTGGCCGGGACAGGGAGGATAGTTCACCCCTCCACTTT; CDR3 protein: CASSFGRDREDSSPLHF
V gene: TRBV30; J gene: TRBJ1-5; clone size: -; D gene: TRBD1; CDR3 DNA: TGTGCCTGGAGTGCGTACGGGACAGCAAATCAGCCCCAGCATTTT; CDR3 protein: CAWSAYGTANQPQHF
V gene: TRBV19; J gene: TRBJ1-1; clone size: -; D gene: TRBD1; CDR3 DNA: TGTGCCAGTAGGGTGACAGGGGGCTATGGTGAAGCTTTCTTT; CDR3 protein: CASRVTGGYGEAFF
V gene: TRBV10-3; J gene: TRBJ1-2; clone size: -; D gene: TRBD1; CDR3 DNA: TGTGCCATCAGCCCCGGGACAGGCGTTTTCTATGGCTACACCTTC; CDR3 protein: CAISPGTGVFYGYTF
V gene: TRBV7-2; J gene: TRBJ1-5; clone size: -; D gene: TRBD1; CDR3 DNA: TGTGCCAGCAGCCCATATCCGGGACAGGGTAGTACTCAGCCCCAGCATTTT; CDR3 protein: CASSPYPGQGSTQPQHF
V gene: TRBV6-4; J gene: TRBJ2-2; clone size: -; D gene: -; CDR3 DNA: TGTGCCAGCAGTGAGGACTTATACACCGGGGAGCTGTTTTTT; CDR3 protein: CASSEDLYTGELFF
V gene: TRBV7-9; J gene: TRBJ1-2; clone size: -; D gene: -; CDR3 DNA: TGTGCCAGCAGCTTAGACTTTGACACTCACACCTATGGCTACACCTTC; CDR3 protein: CASSLDFDTHTYGYTF
V gene: TRBV3-1/TRBV3-2; J gene: TRBJ1-5; clone size: -; D gene: TRBD1; CDR3 DNA: TGTGCCAGCAGCCTCCAGGGGGAACGGCAGCCCCAGCATTTT; CDR3 protein: CASSLQGERQPQHF
V gene: TRBV10-3; J gene: TRBJ2-3; clone size: -; D gene: -; CDR3 DNA: TGTGCCATCAGTGACCCGGTCCTAGCGAAAGCCGATACGCAGTATTTT; CDR3 protein: CAISDPVLAKADTQYF
V gene: TRBV7-6; J gene: TRBJ1-5; clone size: -; D gene: TRBD1; CDR3 DNA: TGTGCCAGCAGCTTAGGCCCCAGGGGGCGAAGCAATCAGCCCCAGCATTTT; CDR3 protein: CASSLGPRGRSNQPQHF
V gene: TRBV4-1; J gene: TRBJ1-1; clone size: -; D gene: TRBD1; CDR3 DNA: TGCGCCAGCAGCTTCCGTCCTTCGGGACAGGGAAAGAACACTGAAGCTTTCTTT; CDR3 protein: CASSFRPSGQGKNTEAFF
V gene: TRBV19; J gene: TRBJ1-6; clone size: once; D gene: -; CDR3 DNA: TGTGCCAGTAGTAGGAGGACAGCTCGGACCTATAATTCACCCCTCCACTTT; CDR3 protein: CASSRRTARTYNSPLHF
V gene: TRBV7-8; J gene: TRBJ1-2; clone size: -; D gene: TRBD1; CDR3 DNA: TGTGCCAGCAGCCCACAAACAGGGGTCGGGTACACCTTC; CDR3 protein: CASSPQTGVGYTF
V gene: TRBV3-1/TRBV3-2; J gene: TRBJ1-1; clone size: -; D gene: -; CDR3 DNA: TGTGCCAGCAGCCCTCAACCTTTCAGGGGGAACACTGAAGCTTTCTTT; CDR3 protein: CASSPQPFRGNTEAFF
V gene: TRBV5-1; J gene: TRBJ1-1; clone size: -; D gene: TRBD1; CDR3 DNA: TGCGCCAGCAGCTCCGGGACAGCTTACACTGAAGCTTTCTTT; CDR3 protein: CASSSGTAYTEAFF
V gene: TRBV5-6; J gene: TRBJ2-1; clone size: -; D gene: -; CDR3 DNA: TGTGCCAGCAGCCCTCTTACCGGGGTAGTACGCAATGAGCAGTTCTTC; CDR3 protein: CASSPLTGVVRNEQFF
V gene: TRBV30; J gene: TRBJ2-7; clone size: -; D gene: TRBD1; CDR3 DNA: TGTGCCTGGAGTCTGTTGGGGACAGGGGTCTCCTACGAGCAGTACTTC; CDR3 protein: CAWSLLGTGVSYEQYF
V gene: TRBV7-9; J gene: TRBJ1-1; clone size: -; D gene: TRBD1; CDR3 DNA: TGTGCCAGCAGCCTACTTCCACCCGGGACAGCCCCTTTCTTT; CDR3 protein: CASSLLPPGTAPFF
V gene: TRBV6-5; J gene: TRBJ1-2; clone size: -; D gene: -; CDR3 DNA: TGTGCCAGCACCGGGCGGACAGACCTCTATGGCTACACCTTC; CDR3 protein: CASTGRTDLYGYTF
V gene: TRBV30; J gene: TRBJ1-1; clone size: -; D gene: TRBD1; CDR3 DNA: TGTGCCTGGAGGCCAGACAGGGGAGAGACTGAAGCTTTCTTT; CDR3 protein: CAWRPDRGETEAFF
V gene: TRBV5-4; J gene: TRBJ2-7; clone size: -; D gene: TRBD1; CDR3 DNA: TGTGCCAGCAGCTCCGGGACAGGGGGGTACGAGCAGTACTTC; CDR3 protein: CASSSGTGGYEQYF
V gene: TRBV28; J gene: TRBJ1-4; clone size: -; D gene: -; CDR3 DNA: TGTGCCAGCAGTGAAGACACCTCAACTAATGAAAAACTGTTTTTT; CDR3 protein: CASSEDTSTNEKLFF
V gene: TRBV12-3/TRBV12-4; J gene: TRBJ2-3; clone size: -; D gene: -; CDR3 DNA: TGTGCCAGCAGTTTCGCGGATACGCAGTATTTT; CDR3 protein: CASSFADTQYF
V gene: TRBV6-5; J gene: TRBJ1-2; clone size: -; D gene: TRBD1; CDR3 DNA: TGTGCCAGCAGCTTTGACAGGGTTGGCTACACCTTC; CDR3 protein: CASSFDRVGYTF
V gene: TRBV10-3; J gene: TRBJ1-3; clone size: once; D gene: -; CDR3 DNA: TGTGCCATCAGTGGGACAGACTGGGGCACCATATATTTT; CDR3 protein: CAISGTDWGTIYF
V gene: TRBV3-1/TRBV3-2; J gene: TRBJ2-7; clone size: -; D gene: -; CDR3 DNA: TGTGCCAGCAGCCAAGCGGCGGGATCCTACGAGCAGTACTTC; CDR3 protein: CASSQAAGSYEQYF
V gene: TRBV5-4; J gene: TRBJ2-1; clone size: -; D gene: TRBD2; CDR3 DNA: TGTGCCAGCAGCTTGCCTGCGGGGGGGCCAAATGAGCAGTTCTTC; CDR3 protein: CASSLPAGGPNEQFF
V gene: TRBV6-4; J gene: TRBJ1-5; clone size: -; D gene: TRBD1; CDR3 DNA: TGTGCCAGCAGCGCCGGGACAGCCTCCAATCAGCCCCAGCATTTT; CDR3 protein: CASSAGTASNQPQHF
V gene: TRBV7-2; J gene: TRBJ2-5; clone size: -; D gene: TRBD1; CDR3 DNA: TGTGCCAGCAGCTTAGTCCGGACAGGGGAAGAGACCCAGTACTTC; CDR3 protein: CASSLVRTGEETQYF
V gene: TRBV21-1; J gene: TRBJ1-2; clone size: -; D gene: -; CDR3 DNA: TGTGCCAGCAGCAAAAGGAGGGGCGATGGCTACACCTTC; CDR3 protein: CASSKRRGDGYTF
V gene: TRBV5-1; J gene: TRBJ1-1; clone size: -; D gene: TRBD1; CDR3 DNA: TGCGCCAGCAGCTTGGAGGGCAGGGGGCGCGACTTAATAAGAAACACTGAAGCTTTCTTT; CDR3 protein: CASSLEGRGRDLIRNTEAFF
V gene: TRBV19; J gene: TRBJ1-3; clone size: -; D gene: -; CDR3 DNA: TGTGCCAGTGGGGGCCTGGTAGGAAACACCATATATTTT; CDR3 protein: CASGGLVGNTIYF